The source of this T cell receptor (beta chain) is a study of blood T cell repertoires in COVID-19. TCRdb's table, derived via immunoSEQ multiplex PCR, lists solely in-frame clones and lacks some. The sample consists of 150,000 or so clones, roughly 90% of them appearing once. What was sequenced was peripheral blood. The source of this sequence is a man aged 30-40 years with COVID-19, enrolled during active disease.

Written as DNA, the CDR3 is TGTGCCAGCTCACCGGACTTGAGCTCCTACAATGAGCAGTTCTTC. Translating gives CASSPDLSSYNEQFF. The chain is built from TRBV18 and TRBJ2-1; TRBD2 is a possible D gene (5 bases). The V and J ends lost 3 bases and 0 bases respectively, with 9 bases between them. CDR3 length equals 15 residues. Germline lookup yields CDR1 KGHSH and CDR2 LQKENI.